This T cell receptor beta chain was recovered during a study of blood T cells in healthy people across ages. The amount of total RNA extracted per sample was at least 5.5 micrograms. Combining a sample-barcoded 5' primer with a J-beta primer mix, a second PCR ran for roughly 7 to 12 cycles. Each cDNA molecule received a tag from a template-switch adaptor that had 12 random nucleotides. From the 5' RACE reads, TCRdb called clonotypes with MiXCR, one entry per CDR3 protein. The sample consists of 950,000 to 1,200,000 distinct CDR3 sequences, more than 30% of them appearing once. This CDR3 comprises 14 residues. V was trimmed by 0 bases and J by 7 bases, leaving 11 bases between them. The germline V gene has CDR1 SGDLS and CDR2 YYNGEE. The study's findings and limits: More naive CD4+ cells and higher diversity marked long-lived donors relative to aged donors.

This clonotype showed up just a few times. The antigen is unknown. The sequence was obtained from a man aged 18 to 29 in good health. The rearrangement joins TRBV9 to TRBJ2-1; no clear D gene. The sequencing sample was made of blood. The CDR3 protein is CASSVELSANEQFF. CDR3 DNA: TGTGCCAGCAGCGTAGAACTCAGCGCTAATGAGCAGTTCTTC.